Shown below are 18 T cell receptor beta chains from a single sample sequenced in a study of cytomegalovirus exposure and HLA in healthy donors. PCR involved 60 Vbeta and 13 Jbeta primers. Produced via immunoSEQ multiplex PCR; TCRdb's table is partial and in-frame only. The sample carries about 160,000 clones, roughly 79% recorded once. The sample taken for sequencing was PBMCs. The receptors stem from a man aged 35 to 55 in good health and CMV-seronegative.

The chain recombines TRBV5-6 with TRBJ1-1; D not certain. Germline lookup yields CDR1 SGHDT and CDR2 YYEEEE. V lost 1 base and J lost 1, with 14 bases in between. This CDR3 has 16 amino acids. The CDR3 nucleotides are TGTGCCAGCAGCTTGTTGGGCGGGGTTGAGAACACTGAAGCTTTCTTT. It yields the protein CASSLLGGVENTEAFF.

The chain links TRBV18 to TRBJ1-5, with 8 bases fitting TRBD1. The junction had 5 bases not matched to a gene; V was cut back by 3 bases and J by 4 bases. The CDR3 has 15 residues. Germline CDR1 reads KGHSH; CDR2 reads LQKENI. DNA of the CDR3: TGTGCCAGCTCACCGTCGGACAGGGCTAATCAGCCCCAGCATTTT. Protein product: CASSPSDRANQPQHF. The variable domain in full, with the rest retrieved from reference TRBV18 and TRBJ1-5, is NAGVMQNPRHLVRRRGQEARLRCSPMKGHSHVYWYRQLPEEGLKFMVYLQKENIIDESGMPKERFSAEFPKEGPSILRIQQVVRGDSAAYFCASSPSDRANQPQHFGDGTRLSIL.

This chain uses TRBV30 with TRBJ1-3; tentatively, D is TRBD1 (5 bases). Germline loops: CDR1 GTSNPN, CDR2 SVGIG (reference sequence). The CDR3 is made up of 14 amino acids. V shed 5 bases and J shed 4 bases, with 15 bases lying between them. The CDR3 region has the DNA TGTGCCTGGCCACAGGAGTCGAGCGGAAACACCATATATTTT. Protein product: CAWPQESSGNTIYF.

The gene calls are TRBV5-4 and TRBJ2-2, with 13 bases aligning to TRBD2. Germline V CDR1 and CDR2: SGHNT, YYREEE (reference sequence). This CDR3 has 16 residues. Losses at the gene ends were 2 bases for V and 10 bases for J; bases not matched to a gene: 8. CDR3 protein: CASSFGGLAGEQELFF. The CDR3 DNA sequence: TGTGCCAGCAGCTTTGGCGGACTAGCGGGAGAACAGGAGCTGTTTTTT. Together with reference TRBV5-4 and TRBJ2-2, the CDR3 gives the full variable domain: ETGVTQSPTHLIKTRGQQVTLRCSSQSGHNTVSWYQQALGQGPQFIFQYYREEENGRGNFPPRFSGLQFPNYSSELNVNALELDDSALYLCASSFGGLAGEQELFFGEGSRLTVL.

The chain couples TRBV7-3 to TRBJ2-1; TRBD2 matches at 7 bases. Per the germline V gene, CDR1 is SGHTA and CDR2 is FQGTGA. This CDR3 is 14 amino acids long. With 5 bases clipped from V and 12 bases from J, the junction kept 13 bases outside the gene matches. The CDR3 region is CASSETASGRGQFF. CDR3 DNA: TGTGCCAGCAGCGAAACGGCTAGCGGCCGGGGGCAGTTCTTC.

This clone was found a few times. The V call is TRBV28, the J call TRBJ1-2, with D possibly being TRBD1 (6 bases). This CDR3 spans 11 amino acids. Germline CDR1 reads MDHEN; CDR2 reads SYDVKM. V was pared by 8 bases and J by 5 bases, with 9 bases between. The CDR3 here is CASDGQYGYTF. The CDR3 coding sequence is TGTGCCAGCGACGGACAGTATGGCTACACCTTC.

The rearrangement uses TRBV2 and TRBJ1-5; 7 bases match TRBD1. The junction had 10 bases not matched to a gene; V was cut back by 7 bases and J by 4 bases. This CDR3 spans 15 amino acids. Germline CDR1 SNHLY, CDR2 FYNNEI. The CDR3: CASKFQGGGNQPQHF. In nucleotides, the CDR3 is TGTGCCAGCAAATTTCAGGGGGGAGGAAATCAGCCCCAGCATTTT.

This clone was picked up a small number of times. CDR3 sequence: CASGRAGGTDEKLFF. The CDR3 coding sequence is TGTGCCAGCGGCCGTGCAGGGGGCACGGATGAAAAACTGTTTTTT. The chain has TRBV9 and TRBJ1-4; the match to TRBD1 covers 8 bases. CDR1 and CDR2 (germline): SGDLS, YYNGEE. The CDR3 is made up of 15 amino acids. The ends lost 7 bases at V and 6 bases at J; junction bases unmatched: 11.

J is TRBJ2-1 and V is TRBV4-1; 8 positions match TRBD1. V lost 0 bases, J lost 2 bases, and 3 bases stayed unmatched. The CDR3 is 16 amino acids. Per germline, CDR1 MGHRA and CDR2 YSYEKL. This CDR3 reads CASSQEEQGAYNEQFF. In nucleotides, the CDR3 is TGCGCCAGCAGCCAAGAAGAACAGGGGGCCTACAATGAGCAGTTCTTC.

With respect to this clone: The sample contains more than one DNA sequence encoding this CDR3. The DNA for the CDR3 is TGTGCCAGCAGCGTGGCAGGCTCCAACACTGAAGCTTTCTTT. This translates into CASSVAGSNTEAFF. This chain connects TRBV9 to TRBJ1-1; D ambiguous. CDR3 size: 14 residues. The germline gives CDR1 SGDLS, CDR2 YYNGEE. V shed 2 bases and J shed 2 bases, with 10 bases lying between them.

The count of this clone is one. The chain carries TRBV28 and TRBJ1-5, with D possibly TRBD1 on 5 matching bases. Between the trimmed V and J ends, which lost 8 bases and 2 bases, there was a span of 16 bases. The CDR3 length is 15 residues. Germline-derived CDR1 and CDR2 are MDHEN and SYDVKM. CDR3 in amino acids: CASSSGGEGNQPQHF. The CDR3 DNA follows: TGTGCCAGCTCCTCCGGGGGGGAAGGCAATCAGCCCCAGCATTTT.

The chain joins TRBV28 to TRBJ2-7; perhaps TRBD2 as D (6 bases). Germline-derived CDR1 and CDR2 are MDHEN and SYDVKM. V was trimmed by 2 bases and J by 1 base, leaving 9 bases between them. The CDR3 has 14 amino acids. In DNA form, the CDR3 reads TGTGCCAGCAGTTTAACGGGGGTGTCCTACGAGCAGTACTTC. Translated, it gives CASSLTGVSYEQYF.

This sequence joins TRBV9 and TRBJ2-2; 7 positions agree with TRBD2. This CDR3 has 16 residues. V was clipped by 3 bases and J by 5 bases; unmatched bases: 10. The germline V gene has CDR1 SGDLS and CDR2 YYNGEE. CDR3 coding DNA: TGTGCCAGCAGCGCGGGGCCACTAGCGACGACCGGGGAGCTGTTTTTT. Amino acids: CASSAGPLATTGELFF. Variable domain in full (rest from reference TRBV9 and TRBJ2-2): DSGVTQTPKHLITATGQRVTLRCSPRSGDLSVYWYQQSLDQGLQFLIQYYNGEERAKGNILERFSAQQFPDLHSELNLSSLELGDSALYFCASSAGPLATTGELFFGEGSRLTVL.

CDR3 in amino acids: CASSLRGGPQETQYF. The DNA for the CDR3 is TGTGCCAGCAGCTTAAGGGGCGGACCGCAAGAGACCCAGTACTTC. The rearrangement links TRBV7-3 to TRBJ2-5, with a weak D call TRBD1 (5 bases). Germline-derived CDR1 and CDR2 are SGHTA and FQGTGA. This CDR3 is built from 15 residues. Trimming took off 1 base at V and 2 bases at J, with 11 bases between the two ends. Drawing the rest from reference TRBV7-3 and TRBJ2-5, the complete variable domain is GAGVSQTPSNKVTEKGKYVELRCDPISGHTALYWYRQSLGQGPEFLIYFQGTGAADDSGLPNDRFFAVRPEGSVSTLKIQRTERGDSAVYLCASSLRGGPQETQYFGPGTRLLVL.

CDR3 sequence: CASSPDNRGGEQYF. The CDR3, as DNA: TGTGCCAGCAGCCCCGACAATAGGGGGGGAGAGCAGTACTTC. The rearrangement uses TRBV11-2 and TRBJ2-7, with a possible D match to TRBD2 (7 bases). The V end was cut by 5 bases, the J end by 7 bases, with 18 bases between. Per the germline V gene, CDR1 is SGHAT and CDR2 is FQNNGV. This CDR3 has 14 amino acids.

This sequence joins TRBV6-4 and TRBJ2-3; TRBD1 agrees at 11 bases. CDR1 is MRHNA and CDR2 is SNTAGT in the germline V gene. The CDR3 runs to 16 residues. The junction had 9 bases not matched to a gene; V was cut back by 2 bases and J by 8 bases. CDR3 region: CASSDTPGQGGGTQYF. The CDR3 DNA sequence: TGTGCCAGCAGTGACACTCCGGGACAGGGGGGAGGTACGCAGTATTTT.

Here the CDR3 reads CASSVGDLGGDEQFF. CDR3 coding DNA: TGTGCCAGCAGCGTAGGGGACCTCGGCGGGGATGAGCAGTTCTTC. The chain combines TRBV9 with TRBJ2-1; possibly TRBD2 for D (6 bases). The ends were cut back, 0 bases at V and 8 bases at J, with 15 bases in the middle. This CDR3 comprises 15 residues. From germline, CDR1 is SGDLS and CDR2 YYNGEE.

CDR3 residues: CASSSETGISNQPQHF. For the CDR3, the DNA is TGTGCCAGCTCGTCGGAGACAGGGATCAGCAATCAGCCCCAGCATTTT. The chain carries TRBV18 and TRBJ1-5; 7 bases agree with TRBD1. The CDR3 loop spans 16 amino acids. The V gene end was trimmed by 6 bases and the J gene end by 1 base; junction bases not matched to a gene: 9. Germline V lookup: CDR1 KGHSH, CDR2 LQKENI. The full variable domain, its missing parts supplied by reference TRBV18 and TRBJ1-5, is NAGVMQNPRHLVRRRGQEARLRCSPMKGHSHVYWYRQLPEEGLKFMVYLQKENIIDESGMPKERFSAEFPKEGPSILRIQQVVRGDSAAYFCASSSETGISNQPQHFGDGTRLSIL.